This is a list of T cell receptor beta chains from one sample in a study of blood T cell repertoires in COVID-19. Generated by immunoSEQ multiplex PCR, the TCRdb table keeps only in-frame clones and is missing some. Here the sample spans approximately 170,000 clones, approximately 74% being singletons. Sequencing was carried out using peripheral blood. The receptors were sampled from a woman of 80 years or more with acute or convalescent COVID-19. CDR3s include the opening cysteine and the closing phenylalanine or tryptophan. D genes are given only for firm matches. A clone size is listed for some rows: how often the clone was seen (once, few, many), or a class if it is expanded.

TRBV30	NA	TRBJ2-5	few	TGTGCCTGGAGAGTCCAGGAGACCCAGTACTTC	CAWRVQETQYF
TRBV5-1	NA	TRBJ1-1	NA	TGCGCCAGCAGCAAGCCAGGGGCTAGGAACACTGAAGCTTTCTTT	CASSKPGARNTEAFF
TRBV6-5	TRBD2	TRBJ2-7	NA	TGTGCCAGCAGCCGGACTAGCGGGAGCAACGAGCAGTACTTC	CASSRTSGSNEQYF
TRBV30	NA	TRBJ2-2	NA	TGTGCCTGGAAGTATAGCGCGAACACCGGGGAGCTGTTTTTT	CAWKYSANTGELFF
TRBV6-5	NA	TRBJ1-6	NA	TGTGCCAGCAGTTACTCGAATCAGGGCGGTTCACCCCTCCACTTT	CASSYSNQGGSPLHF
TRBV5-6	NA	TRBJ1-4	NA	TGTGCCAGCAGTTCCACAGGGTTCGGGATTAATGAAAAACTGTTTTTT	CASSSTGFGINEKLFF
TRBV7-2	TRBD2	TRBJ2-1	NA	TGTGCCAGCAGCCTCAGACTAGCGGCGTACAATGAGCAGTTCTTC	CASSLRLAAYNEQFF
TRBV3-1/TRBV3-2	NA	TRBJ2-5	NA	TGTGCCAGCAGTCCCCTAGGGGACTTACAAGAGACCCAGTACTTC	CASSPLGDLQETQYF
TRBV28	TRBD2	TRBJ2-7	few	TGTGCCAGCAGACCGGGACTAGGAACCTACGAGCAGTACTTC	CASRPGLGTYEQYF
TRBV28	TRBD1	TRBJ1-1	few	TGTGCCAGCAGTTCAGCAGGGGGCGGCCGGAACACTGAAGCTTTCTTT	CASSSAGGGRNTEAFF
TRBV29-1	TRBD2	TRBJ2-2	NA	TGCAGCGTTGACCCCAGGCGGGAGGGGTTAGCCGGGGAGCTGTTTTTT	CSVDPRREGLAGELFF
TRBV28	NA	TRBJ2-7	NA	TGTGCCAGCGGTCGGGTCGGGAACTCCTACGAGCAGTACTTC	CASGRVGNSYEQYF
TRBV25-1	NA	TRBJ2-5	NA	TGTGCCAGCAGTGAGGCGGGACGAGAGACCCAGTACTTC	CASSEAGRETQYF